This T cell receptor beta chain was sequenced during a study of blood T cell repertoires in COVID-19. Clones were read by immunoSEQ multiplex PCR, and TCRdb kept only the in-frame ones, dropping some. The table lists about 53,000 clones, more than 90% of them singletons, with 2.5% to 3.5% in the top ten. V lost 0 bases to trimming and J lost 4 bases, with 7 bases between them. In germline, CDR1 is GTSNPN, CDR2 SVGIG (reference sequence). There are 13 residues in the CDR3. The specimen sequenced was peripheral blood. The TCR comes from a human donor in a cohort sampled during active COVID-19. The rearrangement uses TRBV30 and TRBJ2-1; D is undetermined. CDR3 DNA sequence: TGTGCCTGGAGTGTTTTACGGTACAATGAGCAGTTCTTC. Translating it yields CAWSVLRYNEQFF.